What follows are 19 T cell receptor beta chains derived from one specimen sequenced in a study of T cells in Graves' hyperthyroidism and ophthalmopathy. Authors of the study amplified TCR beta CDR3 regions from RNA transcripts. The study used the HTBI primer set for a first-round RT-PCR of the TCR CDR3. One entry per CDR3 protein, called by TCRdb with MiXCR from the multiplex PCR reads. The data show about 300,000 distinct CDR3 sequences, with 13% seen just once and 7.5% to 8% held by the top ten. The material sequenced was blood. The receptors shown here come from a woman aged 25 to 39 with Graves' hyperthyroidism that later progressed to Graves' ophthalmopathy.

This clonotype appeared many times. Because it lacks the conserved phenylalanine or tryptophan at the end, this CDR3 is likely a read error. V usage is TRBV6-1 and J usage is TRBJ1-1; a possible D gene is TRBD1 (5 bases). Per germline, CDR1 MNHNS and CDR2 SASEGT. V was cut by 5 bases and J by 2 bases, with 24 bases left in between. The CDR3 extends over 18 amino acids. CDR3 sequence reads: CASSQPTEPAETNTEAFL. The CDR3 nucleotides are TGTGCCAGCAGTCAACCGACAGAACCCGCAGAGACAAACACTGAAGCTTTCCTT.

In its sample, this clonotype was seen many times. The V and J genes are TRBV11-2 and TRBJ2-1; perhaps TRBD2 as D (5 bases). In germline, CDR1 is SGHAT, CDR2 FQNNGV. The CDR3 has 15 residues. V was trimmed by 0 bases and J by 1 base, leaving 7 bases between them. The CDR3 loop reads CASSLDRGSYNEQFF. In DNA form, the CDR3 reads TGTGCCAGCAGCTTAGACCGGGGTTCCTACAATGAGCAGTTCTTC.

This clonotype was observed at least ten times. DNA of the CDR3: TGTGCCAGCAGTTTAAGGGGACAGGTCGATACGCAGTATTTT. Residues: CASSLRGQVDTQYF. The rearrangement links TRBV28 to TRBJ2-3; 8 bases line up with TRBD1. Trimming cost V 2 bases and J 6 bases; bases outside gene matches: 4. Germline loops: CDR1 MDHEN, CDR2 SYDVKM. This CDR3 contains 14 residues.

This clonotype was counted ten times or more. The rearrangement joins TRBV2 to TRBJ2-3, with 8 bases aligning to TRBD2. Germline V gene data show CDR1 as SNHLY and CDR2 as FYNNEI. J was trimmed by 6 bases and V by 0 bases; bases with no gene match: 8. The CDR3 contains 16 residues. The CDR3 nucleotides are TGTGCCAGCAGTGAAGCCGCACTAGCGGTAGGGGATACGCAGTATTTT. Its protein product is CASSEAALAVGDTQYF.

This clonotype was picked up many times. The rearrangement links TRBV28 to TRBJ2-7; TRBD1 matches at 7 bases. Germline lookup yields CDR1 MDHEN and CDR2 SYDVKM. V lost 11 bases to trimming and J lost 0 bases; unmatched junction nucleotides: 7. This CDR3 comprises 13 residues. The CDR3 sequence is CAVRDSGSYEQYF. The CDR3 region has the DNA TGTGCCGTCCGGGACAGCGGCTCCTACGAGCAGTACTTC.

The rearrangement links TRBV4-3 to TRBJ2-6; D perhaps matches TRBD1 (6 bases). The germline gives CDR1 LGHNA, CDR2 YSLEER. There are 16 residues in the CDR3. Trimming pared 5 bases from V and 1 base from J, leaving 12 bases between. CDR3 in DNA: TGCGCCAGCAGCGGACAGCTCGGATCTGGGGCCAACGTCCTGACTTTC. Its protein product is CASSGQLGSGANVLTF.

This clonotype was observed at least ten times. This rearrangement joins TRBV4-1 to TRBJ1-2, with D perhaps TRBD1 (5 bases). V lost 0 bases and J 2 bases, leaving 7 bases between the germline ends. Germline CDR1 and CDR2: MGHRA and YSYEKL. CDR3 length: 14 amino acids. The CDR3 reads CASSQDAGNYGYTF. DNA of the CDR3: TGCGCCAGCAGCCAAGATGCAGGGAACTATGGCTACACCTTC.

At least ten counts were recorded for this clonotype. This chain uses TRBV27 with TRBJ2-7; D is uncertain. V was clipped by 3 bases and J by 7 bases, with 13 bases between them. The CDR3 spans 13 residues. Germline V gene sequence: CDR1 MNHEY, CDR2 SMNVEV (reference sequence). The CDR3 nucleotides read TGTGCCAGCAGTTTGAGGCAGACGGGTGAGCAGTACTTC. Translation gives CASSLRQTGEQYF.

In its sample, this clonotype was seen many times. Germline is not matched at one junction end, which may reflect a read error. This chain links TRBV7-2 with TRBJ2-2; D possibly corresponds to TRBD2 (5 bases). Germline V gives CDR1 SGHTA, CDR2 FQGNSA. This CDR3 region has 15 residues. The CDR3 protein is CAGSQNGVGTGELFF. Written as DNA, the CDR3 is TGTGCCGGCAGTCAAAACGGGGTTGGCACCGGGGAGCTGTTTTTT.

The chain couples TRBV10-3 to TRBJ2-7, with TRBD1 matching over 9 bases. Looked up from germline, CDR1 is ENHRY and CDR2 is SYGVKD. The CDR3 is 15 residues long. Trimming cost V 10 bases and J 4 bases; bases outside gene matches: 14. Here the CDR3 DNA reads TGTGCCACCAAACCGGGGACAGGGCGGGTATACGAGCAGTACTTC. Protein: CATKPGTGRVYEQYF.

This clonotype was recorded a few times. The gene calls are TRBV19 and TRBJ1-1; D remains unclear. Germline V CDR1 and CDR2: LNHDA, SQIVND (reference sequence). CDR3 length equals 14 residues. The V end was cut by 5 bases, the J end by 5 bases, with 15 bases between. The CDR3 is CASSWPGLTTEAFF. The CDR3 DNA is TGTGCCAGTAGTTGGCCGGGCCTTACTACTGAAGCTTTCTTT.

This clonotype has a count of ten or more. The genes are TRBV12-3 or TRBV12-4 and TRBJ1-5; 8 bases line up with TRBD1. CDR3 length equals 13 residues. V shed 6 bases, J shed 4 bases, and the junction held 2 bases outside the gene matches. The CDR3 loop is CASRGQENQPQHF. The CDR3 nucleotides read TGTGCCAGCAGGGGACAGGAGAATCAGCCCCAGCATTTT.

This clonotype has more than one count but fewer than ten. V is TRBV7-3 and J is TRBJ1-4; 8 bases line up with TRBD1. The germline V gene encodes CDR1 SGHTA and CDR2 FQGTGA. J lost 8 bases, V lost 0 bases, and 11 bases had no gene match. The CDR3 extends over 17 amino acids. The CDR3 reads CASSLTGQGTPGEKLFF. CDR3 sequence (DNA): TGTGCCAGCAGCTTAACTGGACAGGGAACCCCGGGGGAAAAACTGTTTTTT.

This clonotype was observed at least ten times. The J gene is TRBJ1-2, the V gene TRBV30; maybe TRBD1 (5 bases). CDR1 is GTSNPN and CDR2 is SVGIG in the germline V gene (reference sequence). The CDR3 totals 12 residues. V gave up 4 bases and J gave up 8 bases, with 14 bases separating them. The CDR3 nucleotides are TGTGCCTGGAACCCGACAGCCGGCGGCTACACCTTC. It codes for CAWNPTAGGYTF.

This clonotype was picked up many times. The chain employs TRBV15 and TRBJ2-3; 9 nucleotides align to TRBD2. The CDR3 spans 14 residues. With 8 bases clipped from V and 5 bases from J, the junction kept 8 bases outside the gene matches. CDR1 is LNHNV, CDR2 YYDKDF, per germline (reference sequence). The CDR3 sequence is CATLDRRGGDTQYF. CDR3 in DNA: TGTGCCACCCTAGATCGGCGGGGGGGAGATACGCAGTATTTT.

There are many counts of this clonotype. V gene TRBV4-2 combines with J gene TRBJ2-5; D is perhaps TRBD2 (6 bases). The germline gives CDR1 LGHNA, CDR2 YNFKEQ. CDR3 length: 15 residues. Trimming took 2 bases from V and 2 from J, leaving 12 bases between them. CDR3 DNA: TGTGCCAGCAGCCAATTGGGAGGACCTCAAGAGACCCAGTACTTC. It is translated as CASSQLGGPQETQYF.

This clonotype came up a few times. The chain is built from TRBV7-9 and TRBJ2-1, with D uncertain. Germline CDR1 SEHNR, CDR2 FQNEAQ (reference sequence). V was pared by 0 bases and J by 3 bases, with 9 bases between. This CDR3 has 15 amino acids. The CDR3 region is CASSLARASYNEQFF. The CDR3 coding sequence is TGTGCCAGCAGCTTAGCTCGAGCCAGCTACAATGAGCAGTTCTTC.

In its sample, this clonotype was seen a few times. The rearrangement links TRBV20-1 to TRBJ2-7; the match to TRBD1 covers 9 bases. J was trimmed by 6 bases and V by 1 base; bases with no gene match: 10. Germline V lookup: CDR1 DFQATT, CDR2 SNEGSKA (reference sequence). The CDR3 sequence is 15 residues long. The CDR3 here is CSARVATGGWFEQYF. The CDR3 DNA reads as TGCAGTGCTAGAGTCGCGACAGGGGGGTGGTTCGAGCAGTACTTC.

The table lists this clonotype with many counts. The chain employs TRBV7-8 and TRBJ1-6; 12 bases map to TRBD1. Germline CDR1 and CDR2: SGHVS and FQNEAQ. The CDR3 loop spans 18 amino acids. The V and J ends lost 5 bases and 0 bases, in that order; junction bases with no gene match: 5. DNA for the CDR3: TGTGCCAGCAGCATTGGGACAGGGGGCGTCTCCTATAATTCACCCCTCCACTTT. It is translated as CASSIGTGGVSYNSPLHF.